Below, one T cell receptor (beta chain) is given with its context. What antigen it recognizes has not been identified. Per-base quality was not reported, and no clone a single base away is much larger than it. The time point label on this specimen signifies: baseline before first vaccination. Samples from vaccinated people were obtained from the UK trials COV001 and COV002, which included a single-blind randomized controlled phase 2/3 trial of AZD1222 (ChAdOx1 nCoV-19) in healthy adults. For TCRbeta chain sequencing, PBMC samples were collected from trial participants at day 0 and at day 28 after the second dose. The CDR3 covers 18 residues, taking in both the cysteine and the phenylalanine. Solely the CDR3 DNA is kept, with 54 bases framed from the first base. Here V drops 3 bases and J drops 3 bases, and the junction holds 12 bases not matched to any gene. CDR1 LNHDA and CDR2 SQIVND are derived from the germline V gene (reference sequence).

This sample was taken from a study of T cell responses to AZD1222 COVID-19 vaccine (dated by TCRdb to the early 2020s). Regarding the study in general: AZD1222 recipients given second doses at about 4 weeks or at about 12 weeks were pooled, since spike-specific TCR depth and breadth were not found to differ between the two schedules. Trial participants were enrolled into age subgroups of 18-55, 56-69 and 70-plus years, which contained about 150, 27 and 61 TCR-sequenced participants, respectively. A total of 230 to 250 trial participants underwent TCR sequencing, of whom under 220 had received two doses of AZD1222 and 26 had received two doses of the MenACWY control vaccine. Study-wide conclusions, independent of this receptor: Reportedly, almost half of the unique spike-specific TCRs recognized epitopes lying outside the regions that are mutated in the B.1.351 and B.1.1.7 variants. Participants were mostly white British and included more females than males, and it was suggested by the authors that clonal diversity may have been underestimated. Conclusions about previously exposed vaccinees were limited because only a handful of AZD1222 recipients were SARS-CoV-2 seropositive at baseline. Because no day 14 peak-response samples were available, repertoires were characterized only after the peak T cell response. Spike-specific TCR breadth and depth rose significantly after two AZD1222 doses compared with day 0 and with MenACWY recipients. Vaccine-associated CD4 TCRs spanned the whole spike protein, with dominant responses in regions 160-218 and 743-854. The 56-69-year group was small, and its depth increase did not reach significance, likely because of low power.

The CDR3 regions of human TCRbeta chains were analyzed by immunosequencing. The original methods were these. TCRs in the repertoires were compared against a reference library of SARS-CoV-2-specific TCRs that had been generated with the MIRA antigen-specificity platform. Breadth was defined as the fraction of unique TCRs that were SARS-CoV-2-associated. Depth was defined as the fraction of total T cells that were SARS-CoV-2-associated. Using the MIRA data, every spike-specific TCR was mapped to the spike region that the TCR reacted to and assigned to either a CD4 or a CD8 class. Log10-transformed breadth and depth values were compared by one-way ANOVA with Sidak's multiple comparisons tests. TCRdb stores this immuneACCESS table with in-frame sequences only. Part of the clones is absent; in the studies checked, under half of the shortfall reflects unresolved V genes, and no reason is known for the rest. The V and J calls and clone size are taken from that table; D and trimming were inferred from the DNA. For this sample there are some 140,000 clones; around nine tenths appear just once. The biggest ten clones account for under 2.5% of the sample.

This TCR was sampled from an adult in good health. The material sequenced was peripheral blood, taken on day 0 of AZD1222 vaccination. The chain was built from TRBV19 and TRBJ1-5; 9 bases in the middle match TRBD1. CDR3 loop: CASSIVHSNRGLNQPQHF. In nucleotides, the sequence is TGTGCCAGTAGTATCGTTCACTCCAACAGGGGGCTCAATCAGCCCCAGCATTTT.